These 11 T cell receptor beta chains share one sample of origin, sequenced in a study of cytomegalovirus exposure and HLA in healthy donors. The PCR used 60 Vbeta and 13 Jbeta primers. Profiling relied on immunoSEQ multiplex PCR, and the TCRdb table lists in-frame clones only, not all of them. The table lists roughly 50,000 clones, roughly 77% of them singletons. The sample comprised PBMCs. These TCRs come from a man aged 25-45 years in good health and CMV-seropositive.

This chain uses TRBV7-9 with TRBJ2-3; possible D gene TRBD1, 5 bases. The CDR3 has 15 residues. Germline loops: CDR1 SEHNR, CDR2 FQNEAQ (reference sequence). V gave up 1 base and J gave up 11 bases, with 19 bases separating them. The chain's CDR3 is CASSLGELGLARQYF. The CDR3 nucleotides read TGTGCCAGCAGCTTAGGGGAACTGGGGCTCGCCAGGCAGTATTTT.

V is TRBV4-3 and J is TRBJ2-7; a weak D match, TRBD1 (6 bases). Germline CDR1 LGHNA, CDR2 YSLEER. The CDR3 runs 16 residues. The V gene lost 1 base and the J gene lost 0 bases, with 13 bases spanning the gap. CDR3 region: CASSQGRGDNSYEQYF. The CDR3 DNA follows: TGCGCCAGCAGCCAAGGCAGGGGAGACAACTCCTACGAGCAGTACTTC.

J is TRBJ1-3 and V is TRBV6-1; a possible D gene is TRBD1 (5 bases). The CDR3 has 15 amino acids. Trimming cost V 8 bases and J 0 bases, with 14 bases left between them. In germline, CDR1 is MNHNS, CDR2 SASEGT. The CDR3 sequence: CASSQELYSGNTIYF. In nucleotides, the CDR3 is TGTGCCAGCTCACAGGAACTTTACTCTGGAAACACCATATATTTT.

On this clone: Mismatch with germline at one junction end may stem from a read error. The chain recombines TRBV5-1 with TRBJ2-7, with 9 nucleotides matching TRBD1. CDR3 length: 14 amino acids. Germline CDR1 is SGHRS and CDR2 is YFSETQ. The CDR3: CASSLDGTGSGGDF. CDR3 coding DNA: TGCGCCAGCAGCTTGGATGGGACAGGGTCCGGTGGGGACTTC.

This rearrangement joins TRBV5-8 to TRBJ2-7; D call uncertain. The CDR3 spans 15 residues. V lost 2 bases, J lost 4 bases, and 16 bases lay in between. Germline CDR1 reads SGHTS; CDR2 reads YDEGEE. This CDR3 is CASSFAPLETYEQYF. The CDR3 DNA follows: TGTGCCAGCAGCTTTGCTCCCCTAGAAACGTACGAGCAGTACTTC.

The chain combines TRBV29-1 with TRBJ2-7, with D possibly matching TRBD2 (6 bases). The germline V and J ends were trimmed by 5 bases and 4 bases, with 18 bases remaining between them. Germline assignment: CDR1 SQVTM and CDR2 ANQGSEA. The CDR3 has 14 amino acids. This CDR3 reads CSVPARDSSYEQYF. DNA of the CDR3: TGCAGCGTTCCAGCCAGGGACTCCTCATACGAGCAGTACTTC.

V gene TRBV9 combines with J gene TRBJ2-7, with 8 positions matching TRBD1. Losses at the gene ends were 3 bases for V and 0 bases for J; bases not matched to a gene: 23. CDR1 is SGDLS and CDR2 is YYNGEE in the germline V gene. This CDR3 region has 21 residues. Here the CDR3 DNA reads TGTGCCAGCAGCGCCTCCTACGGCCGGGACAGGAGGATTTTTAGCTCCTACGAGCAGTACTTC. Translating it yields CASSASYGRDRRIFSSYEQYF.

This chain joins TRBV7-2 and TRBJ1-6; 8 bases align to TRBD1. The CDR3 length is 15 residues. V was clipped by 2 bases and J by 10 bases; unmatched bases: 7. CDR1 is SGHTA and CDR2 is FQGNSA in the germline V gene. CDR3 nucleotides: TGTGCCAGCAGCTTAACGCAGGGGGCAGGCTCACCCCTCCACTTT. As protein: CASSLTQGAGSPLHF.

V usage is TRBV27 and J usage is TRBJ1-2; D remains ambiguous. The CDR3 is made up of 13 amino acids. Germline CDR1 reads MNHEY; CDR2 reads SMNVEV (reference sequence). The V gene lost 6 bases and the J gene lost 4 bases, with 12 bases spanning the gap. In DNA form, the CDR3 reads TGTGCCAGCAGGATGGATCGGGGCTATGGCTACACCTTC. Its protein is CASRMDRGYGYTF.

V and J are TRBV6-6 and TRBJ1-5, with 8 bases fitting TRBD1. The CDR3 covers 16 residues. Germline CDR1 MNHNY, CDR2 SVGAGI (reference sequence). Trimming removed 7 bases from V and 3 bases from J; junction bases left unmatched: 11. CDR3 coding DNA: TGTGCCAGCACCCGTACAGGGGGATTTTTCAATCAGCCCCAGCATTTT. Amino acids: CASTRTGGFFNQPQHF.

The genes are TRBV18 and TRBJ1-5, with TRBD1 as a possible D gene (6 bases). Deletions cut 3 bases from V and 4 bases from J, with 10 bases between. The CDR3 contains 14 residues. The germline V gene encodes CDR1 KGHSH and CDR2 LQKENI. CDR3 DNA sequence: TGTGCCAGCTCACCTTCCGGACAGAATCAGCCCCAGCATTTT. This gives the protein CASSPSGQNQPQHF.